The rows below give T cell receptor beta chains drawn from one sample of a study of technical replicates of blood from several donors. Here immunoSEQ multiplex PCR was the method, and the copy in TCRdb shows in-frame clones only, minus some. The table shows about 70,000 clones, with around 97% occurring only once. Sequencing used T cells isolated from PBMCs. The source is a human donor in good health. Each CDR3 is given with its conserved first and last residue. A D gene is named only where the DNA matches it firmly. Where a row states a size, it is once, few, many or the class of an expanded clone; other rows omit it.

TRBV5-1	TRBJ2-7	NA	TRBD1	TGCGCCAGCAGGGCCGGGACAGGGCTGAACTACGAGCAGTACTTC	CASRAGTGLNYEQYF
TRBV28	TRBJ1-5	NA	NA	TGTGCCAGCCTAGCGGGGGGGAATCAGCCCCAGCATTTT	CASLAGGNQPQHF
TRBV19	TRBJ1-5	NA	NA	TGTGCCAGTAGTACCTCACGGTTGAGCAATCAGCCCCAGCATTTT	CASSTSRLSNQPQHF
TRBV6-1	TRBJ1-1	NA	TRBD1	TGTGCCAGCAGTGAAGCCCGTGGACAGGGAAATTTTCGTGGCGCTGAAGCTTTCTTT	CASSEARGQGNFRGAEAFF
TRBV28	TRBJ2-7	NA	TRBD1	TGTGCCAGCAGTGAAGACAGGGGCTCCTACGAGCAGTACTTC	CASSEDRGSYEQYF
TRBV11-3	TRBJ2-7	NA	TRBD1	TGTGCCAGCAGCTCACAGGGGGCGGACGAGCAGTACTTC	CASSSQGADEQYF
TRBV5-1	TRBJ2-7	NA	NA	TGCGCCAGCAGCTTGGCCACGGAGTCGTTGGACGAGCAGTACTTC	CASSLATESLDEQYF
TRBV10-3	TRBJ2-7	NA	TRBD1	TGTGCCATCAGTGAGACCTCGGGACAGATATCCTACGAGCAGTACTTC	CAISETSGQISYEQYF
TRBV2	TRBJ2-1	NA	NA	TGTGCCAACGGGTACCCCGGCCTGTACGATGAGCAGTTCTTC	CANGYPGLYDEQFF
TRBV19	TRBJ2-7	NA	NA	TGTGCCAGTAGTATCCTCTTTCGGTCAAGCTACGAGCAGTACTTC	CASSILFRSSYEQYF
TRBV5-4	TRBJ2-1	NA	NA	TGTGCCAGCAGCCACGGGGACTACAATGAGCAGTTCTTC	CASSHGDYNEQFF
TRBV6-5	TRBJ2-3	NA	TRBD1	TGTGCCAGCAGTTCGGGTTTGGGACAGCCCGCAGATACGCAGTATTTT	CASSSGLGQPADTQYF
TRBV4-1	TRBJ2-3	NA	NA	TGCGCCAGCAGCCAAGGTGTAGAGGGGGTATCAGATACGCAGTATTTT	CASSQGVEGVSDTQYF
TRBV29-1	TRBJ2-7	once	TRBD2	TGCAGCGTTGAACGGCGGCTAGCGGGGGCCTACGAGCAGTACTTC	CSVERRLAGAYEQYF
TRBV4-2	TRBJ2-3	NA	TRBD2	TGTGCCAGCAGCCAAGGCGGCACGGGACTAGCGGGAGTAGGTACGCAGTATTTT	CASSQGGTGLAGVGTQYF
TRBV6-1	TRBJ2-7	NA	NA	TGTGCCAGCACTACTTACTACGAGCAGTACTTC	CASTTYYEQYF
TRBV5-1	TRBJ2-3	NA	TRBD2	TGCGCCAGCAGGACTAGCGGGACCGGAACAGATACGCAGTATTTT	CASRTSGTGTDTQYF
TRBV27	TRBJ1-5	NA	TRBD1	TGTGCCAGCCTAAGTTGGGGACAGGTACCCTTAGGCAATCAGCCCCAGCATTTT	CASLSWGQVPLGNQPQHF
TRBV6-1	TRBJ2-3	NA	TRBD1	TGTGCCAGCAGGGGGGACAGGGAAGCAGATACGCAGTATTTT	CASRGDREADTQYF
TRBV6-5	TRBJ2-5	once	NA	TGTGCCAGCAGTTTTGGGGGTCACGGCAGGGGAGAGACCCAGTACTTC	CASSFGGHGRGETQYF
TRBV2	TRBJ2-5	NA	NA	TGTGCCAGCGCGGGGACGGGGGAGACCCAGTACTTC	CASAGTGETQYF
TRBV4-2	TRBJ2-1	NA	NA	TGTGCCAGCAGCCAAGTATTGTACAATGAGCAGTTCTTC	CASSQVLYNEQFF
TRBV7-9	TRBJ2-7	NA	NA	TGTGCCAGCAGCCCGACGACAGGTGAGTCGGTCTACGAGCAGTACTTC	CASSPTTGESVYEQYF
TRBV6-6	TRBJ1-2	NA	NA	TGTGCCAGCAGTTACCGCCCCGACAGCAATGGCTACACCTTC	CASSYRPDSNGYTF
TRBV7-9	TRBJ2-3	once	NA	TGTGCCAGCAGCTTAAGAGCTGGGGAGGAGTATTTT	CASSLRAGEEYF
TRBV4-1	TRBJ2-2	once	NA	TGCGCCAGCAGCCAGCCTCGAGCACTCAACACCGGGGAGCTGTTTTTT	CASSQPRALNTGELFF
TRBV2	TRBJ1-2	once	NA	TGTGCCAGCAGTACAGGTACAGGTTCATATGGCTACACCTTC	CASSTGTGSYGYTF
TRBV6-1	TRBJ2-7	NA	NA	TGTGCCAGCAGTGAGCGTGGGGAACAGGGATACGAGCAGTACTTC	CASSERGEQGYEQYF